Following are 22 T cell receptor beta chains from one sample sequenced in a study of blood T cell repertoires in COVID-19. The assay was immunoSEQ multiplex PCR, and TCRdb's table has in-frame clones only and misses some. The sample lists around 15,000 clones, approximately 80% seen once, with 16% in the top ten. Sequencing was carried out using peripheral blood. The origin of the receptors is a human donor in a cohort sampled during active COVID-19.

The chain is built from TRBV4-1 and TRBJ1-3; no clear D gene. Trimming took 1 base from V and 4 from J, leaving 11 bases between them. This CDR3 region has 15 residues. From germline, CDR1 is MGHRA and CDR2 YSYEKL. The CDR3 coding sequence is TGCGCCAGCAGCCAAGGAGGGAATCAAGGAAACACCATATATTTT. Translated: CASSQGGNQGNTIYF.

The sample holds one count of this clone. The rearrangement uses TRBV6-2 or TRBV6-3 and TRBJ1-5; D unresolved. This CDR3 has 15 residues. Trimming took 2 bases from V and 3 from J, leaving 11 bases between them. Germline CDR1 MNHEY, CDR2 SVGEGT. In DNA form, the CDR3 reads TGTGCCAGCAGTTACGACACAAACAACAATCAGCCCCAGCATTTT. This codes for CASSYDTNNNQPQHF.

This chain uses TRBV7-2 with TRBJ2-7, with TRBD1 as a possible D gene (6 bases). Germline lookup yields CDR1 SGHTA and CDR2 FQGNSA. This CDR3 has 14 amino acids. V lost 0 bases, J lost 7 bases, and 13 bases lay in between. The CDR3 bases are TGTGCCAGCAGCTTAGCTTTGGGACATCGGGAGCAGTACTTC. Translated: CASSLALGHREQYF.

The J gene is TRBJ1-2, the V gene TRBV10-1, with D uncertain. The CDR3 consists of 13 residues. Germline V lookup: CDR1 WNHNN, CDR2 SYGVQD (reference sequence). V lost 2 bases to trimming and J lost 2 bases, with 6 bases between them. CDR3 amino acids: CASSEGLNYGYTF. Here the CDR3 DNA reads TGCGCCAGCAGTGAGGGACTCAACTATGGCTACACCTTC.

The sample holds a few counts of this clone. This rearrangement joins TRBV14 to TRBJ2-2, with a possible D match to TRBD2 (5 bases). The V and J ends lost 6 bases and 7 bases respectively, with 15 bases between them. This CDR3 spans 14 amino acids. Per the germline V gene, CDR1 is SGHDN and CDR2 is FVKESK. The CDR3 reads CASSLTKYRGELFF. The DNA for the CDR3 is TGTGCCAGCAGTTTGACTAAGTACCGCGGGGAGCTGTTTTTT. Looking up the rest from reference TRBV14 and TRBJ2-2 gives the full variable domain: EAGVTQFPSHSVIEKGQTVTLRCDPISGHDNLYWYRRVMGKEIKFLLHFVKESKQDESGMPNNRFLAERTGGTYSTLKVQPAELEDSGVYFCASSLTKYRGELFFGEGSRLTVL.

The chain uses TRBV11-2 and TRBJ2-7; weak D call: TRBD1 (7 bases). Trimming cost V 5 bases and J 3 bases, with 20 bases left between them. The CDR3 has 16 residues. Germline lookup yields CDR1 SGHAT and CDR2 FQNNGV. CDR3 in DNA: TGTGCCAGCAGCCGGGACTCGACAGGGATCGGCTACGAGCAGTACTTC. Its translation: CASSRDSTGIGYEQYF.

The V call is TRBV7-9, the J call TRBJ2-1; D is ambiguous. The V gene's germline CDR1 is SEHNR and CDR2 FQNEAQ (reference sequence). There are 15 residues in the CDR3. V gave up 5 bases and J gave up 2 bases, with 13 bases separating them. The CDR3, as DNA: TGTGCCAGCAGCCCTAAGTCCGTCCCCTACAATGAGCAGTTCTTC. This codes for CASSPKSVPYNEQFF. Supplemented by reference TRBV7-9 and TRBJ2-1, the full variable domain reads DTGVSQNPRHKITKRGQNVTFRCDPISEHNRLYWYRQTLGQGPEFLTYFQNEAQLEKSRLLSDRFSAERPKGSFSTLEIQRTEQGDSAMYLCASSPKSVPYNEQFFGPGTRLTVL.

V and J are TRBV18 and TRBJ2-7; 7 positions match TRBD1. Germline V lookup: CDR1 KGHSH, CDR2 LQKENI. After removal of 3 bases from V and 2 bases from J, the junction contained 1 base not matched to a gene. This CDR3 spans 13 amino acids. The CDR3 nucleotides are TGTGCCAGCTCACCTGACAGGGCCTACGAGCAGTACTTC. Translated: CASSPDRAYEQYF.

This clone was seen a few times. This chain links TRBV29-1 with TRBJ2-5; D unresolved. The CDR3 covers 13 residues. With 6 bases removed from V and 1 base from J, the gap between germline ends came to 12 bases. Germline CDR1 and CDR2: SQVTM and ANQGSEA. This CDR3 reads CSVHISGQETQYF. The CDR3 region has the DNA TGCAGCGTGCATATTAGTGGCCAAGAGACCCAGTACTTC.

This clone was observed a handful of times. The chain links TRBV4-1 to TRBJ1-2; no reliable D call. The germline gives CDR1 MGHRA, CDR2 YSYEKL. The CDR3 sequence is 15 residues long. Trimming removed 5 bases from V and 2 bases from J, with 15 bases in between. The CDR3 coding sequence is TGCGCCAGCAGCTCGAGGGCAGCAGGCAACTATGGCTACACCTTC. Translating gives CASSSRAAGNYGYTF.

The chain recombines TRBV3-1 (or the pseudogene TRBV3-2) with TRBJ2-5, with TRBD1 matching over 9 bases. V lost 5 bases, J lost 4 bases, and 8 bases stayed unmatched. The CDR3 is 15 amino acids. Germline CDR1 is LGHDT and CDR2 is YNNKEL (reference sequence). CDR3 amino acids: CASSFPWTGVETQYF. CDR3 nucleotide sequence: TGTGCCAGCAGCTTTCCGTGGACAGGGGTAGAGACCCAGTACTTC.

The rearrangement joins TRBV18 to TRBJ2-7, with 8 bases matching TRBD1. Germline V gives CDR1 KGHSH, CDR2 LQKENI. Germline trimming cut 3 bases from V and 6 bases from J; bases unmatched to any gene: 13. The CDR3 length is 16 residues. The CDR3 coding sequence is TGTGCCAGCTCACCGGGAATACAGGGGGATCTCTTCGAGCAGTACTTC. Residues: CASSPGIQGDLFEQYF.

The chain links TRBV7-2 to TRBJ2-7; perhaps TRBD2 as D (7 bases). CDR3 length: 16 amino acids. Deletions cut 5 bases from V and 0 bases from J, with 17 bases between. Germline values: CDR1 SGHTA, CDR2 FQGNSA. CDR3 DNA: TGTGCCAGCAGCGGGCGGGGGACAACTAGCTCCTACGAGCAGTACTTC. Encoded protein: CASSGRGTTSSYEQYF.

The chain employs TRBV29-1 and TRBJ1-2, with D tentatively TRBD1 (6 bases). Germline loops: CDR1 SQVTM, CDR2 ANQGSEA. The germline V and J ends were trimmed by 0 bases and 8 bases, with 13 bases remaining between them. The CDR3 length is 13 residues. The CDR3 loop reads CSVEDKTGRGYTF. The CDR3 DNA sequence: TGCAGCGTTGAAGATAAAACAGGGCGCGGCTACACCTTC.

The V gene is TRBV19, the J gene TRBJ2-1, with TRBD1 as a possible D gene (5 bases). This CDR3 spans 14 amino acids. V shed 5 bases and J shed 10 bases, with 18 bases lying between them. CDR1 LNHDA and CDR2 SQIVND come from the germline V gene (reference sequence). The CDR3 spells CASSPRPQGFEQFF. Written as DNA, the CDR3 is TGTGCCAGTAGTCCTCGACCCCAGGGATTCGAGCAGTTCTTC.

The sample holds one count of this clone. The chain joins TRBV7-3 to TRBJ2-6, with TRBD2 matching 7 bases. The CDR3 consists of 16 residues. Germline CDR1 SGHTA, CDR2 FQGTGA. V dropped 5 bases and J dropped 0; count of bases not matched to a gene: 4. This CDR3 is CASSPGGSSGANVLTF. The CDR3 DNA sequence: TGTGCCAGCAGCCCCGGGGGGTCCTCTGGGGCCAACGTCCTGACTTTC.

This clone was seen just once. This chain links TRBV10-3 with TRBJ1-6; 8 bases are shared with TRBD1. The junction had 3 bases not matched to a gene; V was cut back by 2 bases and J by 9 bases. Per germline, CDR1 ENHRY and CDR2 SYGVKD. This CDR3 contains 14 residues. The CDR3 reads CAISERDRSSPLHF. CDR3 bases: TGTGCCATCAGTGAGCGGGACAGGAGTTCACCCCTCCACTTT.

The chain combines TRBV7-9 with TRBJ1-2, with D perhaps matching TRBD1 (6 bases). V shed 4 bases and J shed 9 bases, with 15 bases lying between them. Germline lookup yields CDR1 SEHNR and CDR2 FQNEAQ (reference sequence). This CDR3 contains 13 residues. Here the CDR3 DNA reads TGTGCCAGCAGCTCGACAACAGGGAGCAGCTACACCTTC. It encodes CASSSTTGSSYTF.

This chain links TRBV9 with TRBJ1-1; 7 bases match TRBD1. Unmatched junction bases numbered 0, after V lost 3 bases and J lost 4 bases. The CDR3 has 12 residues. Germline values: CDR1 SGDLS, CDR2 YYNGEE. CDR3 nucleotides: TGTGCCAGCAGCGGACAGGGCACTGAAGCTTTCTTT. Translation: CASSGQGTEAFF. The whole variable domain, filled in from reference TRBV9 and TRBJ1-1, reads DSGVTQTPKHLITATGQRVTLRCSPRSGDLSVYWYQQSLDQGLQFLIQYYNGEERAKGNILERFSAQQFPDLHSELNLSSLELGDSALYFCASSGQGTEAFFGQGTRLTVV.

V gene TRBV4-1 combines with J gene TRBJ2-7; D is unclear. In germline, CDR1 is MGHRA, CDR2 YSYEKL. The CDR3 runs 16 residues. The V gene lost 0 bases and the J gene lost 0 bases, with 12 bases spanning the gap. CDR3 sequence: CASSQDIGRFSYEQYF. The CDR3 DNA is TGCGCCAGCAGCCAAGATATTGGCAGGTTCTCCTACGAGCAGTACTTC.

In its sample, this clone is medium-sized. The J gene is TRBJ2-1, the V gene TRBV7-9, with D possibly being TRBD2 (5 bases). CDR1 is SEHNR, CDR2 FQNEAQ, per germline (reference sequence). The CDR3 extends over 15 amino acids. V was cut by 5 bases and J by 0 bases, with 11 bases left in between. The CDR3 here is CASSQHGVSYNEQFF. CDR3 DNA sequence: TGTGCCAGCAGCCAACACGGGGTCTCCTACAATGAGCAGTTCTTC.

This clone was picked up one time. The chain has TRBV3-1 (or the pseudogene TRBV3-2) and TRBJ1-2, with D tentatively TRBD1 (5 bases). CDR1 and CDR2 (germline): LGHDT, YNNKEL (reference sequence). This CDR3 has 13 residues. V lost 4 bases to trimming and J lost 4 bases, with 10 bases between them. Written as DNA, the CDR3 is TGTGCCAGCAGCCTAGGGGAAACCTATGGCTACACCTTC. This codes for CASSLGETYGYTF.